This T cell receptor beta chain was profiled in a study of technical replicates of blood from several donors. Sequencing used immunoSEQ multiplex PCR; TCRdb keeps in-frame clones, though not all of them. The sample shows nearly 80,000 clones, about 92% of them seen only once. V dropped 5 bases and J dropped 3; count of bases not matched to a gene: 2. The germline V gene has CDR1 SGHRS and CDR2 YFSETQ. The CDR3 covers 13 residues. The specimen sequenced was T cells isolated from PBMCs. The sequence came from a human donor in good health. The rearrangement uses TRBV5-1 and TRBJ2-7; 10 bases fit TRBD1. The CDR3 loop is CASRWTGGYEQYF. Written as DNA, the CDR3 is TGCGCCAGCAGATGGACAGGGGGCTACGAGCAGTACTTC.